This record covers a single T cell receptor beta chain. The data originate from a study of control samples from healthy donors and cancer patients. Assay used: immunoSEQ multiplex PCR; TCRdb lists only in-frame clones, some missing. Here the sample spans about 94,000 clones, 75% to 95% being singletons. In germline, CDR1 is LGHDT, CDR2 YNNKEL (reference sequence). The CDR3 loop spans 16 amino acids. Between the trimmed V and J ends, which lost 4 bases and 2 bases, there was a span of 16 bases. The sample was blood. The chain employs TRBV3-1 (or the pseudogene TRBV3-2) and TRBJ2-3; weak D call: TRBD1 (5 bases). The receptor was derived from a young woman in good health. CDR3 nucleotides: TGTGCCAGCAGCCCATGGGGCCTTTCCGCCACAGATACGCAGTATTTT. Protein: CASSPWGLSATDTQYF.